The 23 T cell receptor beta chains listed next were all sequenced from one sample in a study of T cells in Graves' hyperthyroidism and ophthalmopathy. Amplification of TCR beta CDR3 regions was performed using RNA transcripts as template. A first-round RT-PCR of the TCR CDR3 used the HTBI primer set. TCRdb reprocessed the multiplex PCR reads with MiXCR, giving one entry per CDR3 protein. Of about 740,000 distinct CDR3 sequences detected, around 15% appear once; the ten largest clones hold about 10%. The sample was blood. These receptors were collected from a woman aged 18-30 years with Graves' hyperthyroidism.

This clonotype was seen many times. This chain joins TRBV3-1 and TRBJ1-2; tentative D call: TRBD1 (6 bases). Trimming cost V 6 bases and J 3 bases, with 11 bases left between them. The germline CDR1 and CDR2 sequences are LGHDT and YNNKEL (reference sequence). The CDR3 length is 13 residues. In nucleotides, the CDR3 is TGTGCCAGCAGAAAACAGGGTTACTATGGCTACACCTTC. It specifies CASRKQGYYGYTF.

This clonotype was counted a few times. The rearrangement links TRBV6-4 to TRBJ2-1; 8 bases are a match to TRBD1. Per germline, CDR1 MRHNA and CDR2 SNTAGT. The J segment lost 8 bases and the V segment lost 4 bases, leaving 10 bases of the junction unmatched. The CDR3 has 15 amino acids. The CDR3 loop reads CASSGERQGRYEQFF. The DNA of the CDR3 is TGTGCCAGCAGTGGGGAGAGACAGGGGAGGTATGAGCAGTTCTTC.

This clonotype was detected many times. In nucleotides, the CDR3 is TGTGCCACCAGTGATTTTTCGGACACTGAAGCTTTCTTT. This codes for CATSDFSDTEAFF. The chain carries TRBV24-1 and TRBJ1-1; no clear D gene. The CDR3 contains 13 residues. The V and J ends lost 1 base and 3 bases respectively, with 5 bases between them. The germline V gene encodes CDR1 KGHDR and CDR2 SFDVKD.

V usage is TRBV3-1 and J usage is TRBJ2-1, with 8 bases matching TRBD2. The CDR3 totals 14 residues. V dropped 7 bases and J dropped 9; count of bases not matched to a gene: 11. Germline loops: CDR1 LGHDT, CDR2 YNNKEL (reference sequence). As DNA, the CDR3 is TGTGCCAGCAACGACGGGAGGGCCTCCAGTGAGCAGTTCTTC. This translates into CASNDGRASSEQFF.

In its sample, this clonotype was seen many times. The DNA of the CDR3 is TGTGCCAGCAGCTTAATGGGGTTGAACACTGAAGCTTTCTTT. Encoded protein: CASSLMGLNTEAFF. The chain links TRBV28 to TRBJ1-1; D call uncertain. CDR3 length: 14 amino acids. Germline CDR1 MDHEN, CDR2 SYDVKM. Between the trimmed V and J ends, which lost 6 bases and 0 bases, there was a span of 11 bases.

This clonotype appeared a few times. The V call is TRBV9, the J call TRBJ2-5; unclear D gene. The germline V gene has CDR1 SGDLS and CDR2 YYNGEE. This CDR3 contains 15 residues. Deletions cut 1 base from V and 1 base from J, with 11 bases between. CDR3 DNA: TGTGCCAGCAGCGTATATTCAGGACCCCAAGAGACCCAGTACTTC. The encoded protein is CASSVYSGPQETQYF. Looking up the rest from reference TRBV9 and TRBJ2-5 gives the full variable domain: DSGVTQTPKHLITATGQRVTLRCSPRSGDLSVYWYQQSLDQGLQFLIQYYNGEERAKGNILERFSAQQFPDLHSELNLSSLELGDSALYFCASSVYSGPQETQYFGPGTRLLVL.

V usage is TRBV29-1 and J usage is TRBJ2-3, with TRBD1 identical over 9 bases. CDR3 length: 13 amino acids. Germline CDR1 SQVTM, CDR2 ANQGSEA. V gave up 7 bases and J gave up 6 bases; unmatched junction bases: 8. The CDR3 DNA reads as TGCAGCGCCGGACAGGGGACAAGGGATACGCAGTATTTT. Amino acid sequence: CSAGQGTRDTQYF.

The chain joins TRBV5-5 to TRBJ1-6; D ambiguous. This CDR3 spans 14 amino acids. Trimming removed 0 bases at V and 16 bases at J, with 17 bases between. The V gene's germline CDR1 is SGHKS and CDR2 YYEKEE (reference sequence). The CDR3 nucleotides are TGTGCCAGCAGCTTGGTGCCAGCAGCACCGGTTCTCCACTTT. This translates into CASSLVPAAPVLHF.

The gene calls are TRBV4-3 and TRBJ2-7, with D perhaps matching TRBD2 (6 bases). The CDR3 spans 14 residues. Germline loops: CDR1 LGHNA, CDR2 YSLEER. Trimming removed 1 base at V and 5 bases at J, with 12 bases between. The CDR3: CASSQVGLVHEQYF. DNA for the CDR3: TGCGCCAGCAGCCAAGTGGGACTGGTCCACGAGCAGTACTTC.

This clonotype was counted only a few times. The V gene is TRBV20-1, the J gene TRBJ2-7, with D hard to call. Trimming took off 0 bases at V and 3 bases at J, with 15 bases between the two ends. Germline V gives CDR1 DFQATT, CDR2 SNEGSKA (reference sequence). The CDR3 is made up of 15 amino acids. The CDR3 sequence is CSARDLYSAYYEQYF. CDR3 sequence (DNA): TGCAGTGCTAGAGATTTATACTCGGCCTACTACGAGCAGTACTTC.

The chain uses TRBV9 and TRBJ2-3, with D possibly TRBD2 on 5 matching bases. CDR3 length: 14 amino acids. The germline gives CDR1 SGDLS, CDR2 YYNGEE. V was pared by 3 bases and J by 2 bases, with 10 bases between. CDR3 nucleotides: TGTGCCAGCAGCGACGGGATCTCCACAGATACGCAGTATTTT. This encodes CASSDGISTDTQYF.

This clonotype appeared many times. CDR3 sequence (DNA): TGCGCCAGCAGCTTGGAAGGGCAGGGGGAACAGCCCCAGCATTTT. Translated, it gives CASSLEGQGEQPQHF. The rearrangement uses TRBV5-1 and TRBJ1-5; 7 nucleotides align to TRBD1. The V gene's germline CDR1 is SGHRS and CDR2 YFSETQ. Unmatched junction bases numbered 7, after V lost 0 bases and J lost 7 bases. This CDR3 contains 15 residues.

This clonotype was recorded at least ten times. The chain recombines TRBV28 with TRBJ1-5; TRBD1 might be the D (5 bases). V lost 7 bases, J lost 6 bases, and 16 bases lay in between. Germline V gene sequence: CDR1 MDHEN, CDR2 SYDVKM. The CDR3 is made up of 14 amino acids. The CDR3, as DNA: TGTGCCAGCAAAAACACAGGCCCCCGTCAGCCCCAGCATTTT. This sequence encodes CASKNTGPRQPQHF.

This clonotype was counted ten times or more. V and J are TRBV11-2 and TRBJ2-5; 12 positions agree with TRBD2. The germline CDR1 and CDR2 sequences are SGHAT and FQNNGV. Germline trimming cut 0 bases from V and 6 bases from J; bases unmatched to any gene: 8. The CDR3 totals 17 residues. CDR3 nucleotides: TGTGCCAGCAGCTTAGATCAAACTAGCGGGAGGTCGAAGACCCAGTACTTC. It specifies CASSLDQTSGRSKTQYF. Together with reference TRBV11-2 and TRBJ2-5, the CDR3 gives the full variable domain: EAGVAQSPRYKIIEKRQSVAFWCNPISGHATLYWYQQILGQGPKLLIQFQNNGVVDDSQLPKDRFSAERLKGVDSTLKIQPAKLEDSAVYLCASSLDQTSGRSKTQYFGPGTRLLVL.

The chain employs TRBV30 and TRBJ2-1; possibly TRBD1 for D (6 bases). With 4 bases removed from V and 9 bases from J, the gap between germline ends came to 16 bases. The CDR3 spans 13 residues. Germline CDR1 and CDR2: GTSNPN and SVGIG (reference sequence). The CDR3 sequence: CAWNNRVLGEQFF. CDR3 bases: TGTGCCTGGAACAACAGGGTATTGGGTGAGCAGTTCTTC.

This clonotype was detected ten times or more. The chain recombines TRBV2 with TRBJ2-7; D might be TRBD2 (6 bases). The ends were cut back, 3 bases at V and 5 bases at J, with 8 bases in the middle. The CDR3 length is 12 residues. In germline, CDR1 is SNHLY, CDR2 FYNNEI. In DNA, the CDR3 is TGTGCCAGCAGTGAGGGACTTAACGAGCAGTACTTC. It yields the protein CASSEGLNEQYF. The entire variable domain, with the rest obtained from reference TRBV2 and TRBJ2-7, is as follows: EPEVTQTPSHQVTQMGQEVILRCVPISNHLYFYWYRQILGQKVEFLVSFYNNEISEKSEIFDDQFSVERPDGSNFTLKIRSTKLEDSAMYFCASSEGLNEQYFGPGTRLTVT.

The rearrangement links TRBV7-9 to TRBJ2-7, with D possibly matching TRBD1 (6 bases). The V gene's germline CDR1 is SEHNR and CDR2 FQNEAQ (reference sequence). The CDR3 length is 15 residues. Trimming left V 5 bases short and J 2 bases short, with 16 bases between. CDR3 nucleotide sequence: TGTGCCAGCAGCACCCGCAGGGGAAGTACCTACGAGCAGTACTTC. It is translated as CASSTRRGSTYEQYF.

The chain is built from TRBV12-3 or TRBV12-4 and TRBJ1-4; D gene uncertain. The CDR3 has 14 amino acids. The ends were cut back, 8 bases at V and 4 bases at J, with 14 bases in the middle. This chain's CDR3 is CASARRRINEKLFF. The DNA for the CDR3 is TGTGCCAGCGCCCGGAGACGGATTAATGAAAAACTGTTTTTT.

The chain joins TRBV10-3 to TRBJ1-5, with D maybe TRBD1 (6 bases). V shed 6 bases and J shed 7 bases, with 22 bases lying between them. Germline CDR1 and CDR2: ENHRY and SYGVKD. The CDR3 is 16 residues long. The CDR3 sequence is CAISSDTGTMRQPQHF. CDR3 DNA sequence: TGTGCCATCAGCTCTGATACCGGGACAATGAGACAGCCCCAGCATTTT.

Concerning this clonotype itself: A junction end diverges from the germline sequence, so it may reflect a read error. This chain's CDR3 is CANSFGLRWTVESSPLHF. For the CDR3, the DNA is TGTGCCAACAGCTTCGGGTTAAGGTGGACGGTCGAGAGCTCACCCCTCCACTTT. This rearrangement joins TRBV5-6 to TRBJ1-6; D unresolved. The CDR3 is made up of 18 amino acids. From germline, CDR1 is SGHDT and CDR2 YYEEEE.

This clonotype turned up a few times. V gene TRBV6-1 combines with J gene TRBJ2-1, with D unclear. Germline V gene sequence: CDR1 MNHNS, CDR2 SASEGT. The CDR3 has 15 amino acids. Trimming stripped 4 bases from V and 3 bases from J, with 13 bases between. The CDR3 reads CASSALRADYNEQFF. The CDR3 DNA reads TGTGCCAGCAGTGCTCTTAGGGCGGACTACAATGAGCAGTTCTTC.

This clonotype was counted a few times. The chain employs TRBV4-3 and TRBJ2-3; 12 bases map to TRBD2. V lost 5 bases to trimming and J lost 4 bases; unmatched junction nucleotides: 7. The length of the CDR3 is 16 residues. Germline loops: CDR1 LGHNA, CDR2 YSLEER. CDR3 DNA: TGCGCCAGCAGCGCGTCTAGCGGGAGGGCCGCAGATACGCAGTATTTT. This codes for CASSASSGRAADTQYF.

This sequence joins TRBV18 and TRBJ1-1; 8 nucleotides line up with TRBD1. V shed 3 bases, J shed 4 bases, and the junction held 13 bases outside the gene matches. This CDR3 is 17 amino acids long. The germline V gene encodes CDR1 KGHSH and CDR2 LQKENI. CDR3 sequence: CASSPRQGAKSGTEAFF. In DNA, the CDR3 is TGTGCCAGCTCACCGAGGCAGGGGGCAAAGTCTGGCACTGAAGCTTTCTTT.